This TCR beta chain was recovered during a study of T cell repertoires in cytomegalovirus infection. Study at large: Recently identified HLA-C-restricted CMV epitopes and well-studied HLA-B-restricted CMV epitopes were used by the study. Study results and caveats: Dominant in the ex vivo response were TCR beta clonotypes restricted by HLA-C and specific for CMV.

MiXCR, applied by TCRdb to the reads, yields one record per CDR3 protein. The sample holds some 900,000 distinct CDR3 sequences, less than 35% seen once. This clonotype showed up just a few times. Its cognate antigen is unknown. CDR3 length: 15 amino acids. The trim removed 5 bases at V and 5 bases at J, leaving 6 bases unmatched. Germline V gene lookup returns CDR1 MNHEY and CDR2 SMNVEV (reference sequence). The rearrangement links TRBV27 to TRBJ2-2, with 9 bases that match TRBD1. The sequences come from cultured CD8+ T cells from PBMCs, collected from culture after CMV antigen stimulation. The clonotype was recovered from a human donor in good health (CMV status not recorded). Some clones in this sample may be carry-over from other donors' samples. The DNA of the CDR3 is TGTGCCAGCAGTAATAACAGGGGGCTTACCGGGGAGCTGTTTTTT. Protein product: CASSNNRGLTGELFF.